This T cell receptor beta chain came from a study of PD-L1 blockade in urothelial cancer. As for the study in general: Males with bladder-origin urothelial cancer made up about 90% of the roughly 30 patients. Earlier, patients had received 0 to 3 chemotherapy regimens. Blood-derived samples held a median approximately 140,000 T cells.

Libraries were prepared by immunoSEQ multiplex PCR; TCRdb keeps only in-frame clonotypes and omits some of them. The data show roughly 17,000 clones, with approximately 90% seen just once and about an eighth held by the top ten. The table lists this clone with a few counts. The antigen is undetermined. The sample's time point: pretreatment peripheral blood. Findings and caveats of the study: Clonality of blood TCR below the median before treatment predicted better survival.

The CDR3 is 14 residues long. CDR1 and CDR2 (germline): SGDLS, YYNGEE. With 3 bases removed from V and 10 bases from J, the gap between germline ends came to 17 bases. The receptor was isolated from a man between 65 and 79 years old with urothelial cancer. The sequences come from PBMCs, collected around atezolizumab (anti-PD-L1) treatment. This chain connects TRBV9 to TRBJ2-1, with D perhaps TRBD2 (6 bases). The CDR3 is CASSARQLAEEQFF. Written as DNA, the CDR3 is TGTGCCAGCAGCGCCAGACAGTTAGCGGAAGAGCAGTTCTTC.